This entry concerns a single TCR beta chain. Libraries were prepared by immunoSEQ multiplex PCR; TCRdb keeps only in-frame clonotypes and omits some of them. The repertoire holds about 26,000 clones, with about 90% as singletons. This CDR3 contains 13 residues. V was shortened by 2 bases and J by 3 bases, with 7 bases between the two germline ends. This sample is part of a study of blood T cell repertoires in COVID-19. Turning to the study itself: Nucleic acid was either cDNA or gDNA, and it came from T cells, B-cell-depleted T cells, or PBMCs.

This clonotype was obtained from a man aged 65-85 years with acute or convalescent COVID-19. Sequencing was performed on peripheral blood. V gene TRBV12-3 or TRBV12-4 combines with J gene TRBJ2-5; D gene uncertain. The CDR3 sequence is CASSLRSEETQYF. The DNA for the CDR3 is TGTGCCAGCAGTTTAAGGAGTGAAGAGACCCAGTACTTC.